One sample yielded the 31 T cell receptor beta chains listed below, sequenced in a study of CD8 T cells in ankylosing spondylitis. No antigens are known for them. TCRdb re-called the 5' RACE reads with MiXCR, one entry per CDR3 protein. The sample shows 200,000 to 250,000 distinct CDR3 sequences, around 17% of them seen only once. Study-wide findings and caveats: Seemingly characteristic of ankylosing spondylitis blood was a TCR beta motif consisting of about 8 highly homologous variants.

The sequencing input was blood, either unsorted or a sorted T cell fraction (not recorded which). These receptor sequences come from a male donor with ankylosing spondylitis.

The rearrangement joins TRBV5-6 to TRBJ2-7, with TRBD1 matching 8 bases. Germline CDR1 SGHDT, CDR2 YYEEEE. V was clipped by 5 bases and J by 7 bases; unmatched bases: 8. The CDR3 has 13 residues. In nucleotides, the CDR3 is TGTGCCAGCAGATCGACAGGGGTTAGGGAGCAGTACTTC. Protein product: CASRSTGVREQYF. The complete variable domain, with remaining parts taken from reference TRBV5-6 and TRBJ2-7, reads DAGVTQSPTHLIKTRGQQVTLRCSPKSGHDTVSWYQQALGQGPQFIFQYYEEEERQRGNFPDRFSGHQFPNYSSELNVNALLLGDSALYLCASRSTGVREQYFGPGTRLTVT.

The V and J genes are TRBV30 and TRBJ1-1, with D unclear. Trimming stripped 0 bases from V and 0 bases from J, with 5 bases between. The CDR3 loop spans 13 amino acids. CDR1 is GTSNPN and CDR2 is SVGIG in the germline V gene (reference sequence). The CDR3 loop reads CAWSVRVNTEAFF. The CDR3 bases are TGTGCCTGGAGTGTACGGGTGAACACTGAAGCTTTCTTT.

Ten or more counts support this clonotype. The rearrangement links TRBV7-9 to TRBJ2-1, with 9 nucleotides matching TRBD1. This CDR3 has 13 residues. CDR1 is SEHNR and CDR2 is FQNEAQ in the germline V gene (reference sequence). V lost 7 bases, J lost 6 bases, and 4 bases stayed unmatched. The CDR3 here is CASIGTGLNEQFF. CDR3 in DNA: TGTGCCAGCATCGGGACAGGGCTCAATGAGCAGTTCTTC.

This sequence joins TRBV9 and TRBJ2-7; no reliable D call. This CDR3 spans 14 amino acids. Per the germline V gene, CDR1 is SGDLS and CDR2 is YYNGEE. Trimming removed 0 bases from V and 3 bases from J, with 10 bases in between. The CDR3, as DNA: TGTGCCAGCAGCGTAGAGGCAGGATTCTACGAGCAGTACTTC. The encoded protein is CASSVEAGFYEQYF.

V is TRBV27 and J is TRBJ2-5; maybe TRBD2 (5 bases). Germline V gene sequence: CDR1 MNHEY, CDR2 SMNVEV (reference sequence). CDR3 size: 15 residues. V shed 6 bases and J shed 3 bases, with 17 bases lying between them. CDR3 region: CASRPELGYKETQYF. The CDR3, as DNA: TGTGCCAGCAGACCCGAACTAGGATATAAAGAGACCCAGTACTTC.

The chain carries TRBV9 and TRBJ1-1, with D tentatively TRBD1 (5 bases). The CDR3 sequence is 15 residues long. V shed 4 bases and J shed 0 bases, with 13 bases lying between them. Looked up from germline, CDR1 is SGDLS and CDR2 is YYNGEE. The CDR3 nucleotides are TGTGCCAGCAGCCCGGACATCGGGTTGAACACTGAAGCTTTCTTT. Translating gives CASSPDIGLNTEAFF. The full variable domain, its missing parts supplied by reference TRBV9 and TRBJ1-1, is DSGVTQTPKHLITATGQRVTLRCSPRSGDLSVYWYQQSLDQGLQFLIQYYNGEERAKGNILERFSAQQFPDLHSELNLSSLELGDSALYFCASSPDIGLNTEAFFGQGTRLTVV.

This clonotype was recorded only once. The J gene is TRBJ2-2, the V gene TRBV6-2 or TRBV6-3, with TRBD1 identical over 8 bases. The germline V gene has CDR1 MNHEY and CDR2 SVGEGT. Losses at the gene ends were 2 bases for V and 8 bases for J; bases not matched to a gene: 7. The CDR3 runs 15 residues. In DNA form, the CDR3 reads TGTGCCAGCAGTTACCCGGACAGGGAGAGGGGGGAGCTGTTTTTT. Translated: CASSYPDRERGELFF.

This clonotype turned up a few times. The V gene is TRBV6-4, the J gene TRBJ2-1; 9 nucleotides line up with TRBD2. V trimming: 2 bases; J trimming: 4 bases; junction bases outside the gene matches: 3. The CDR3 spans 15 residues. CDR1 and CDR2 from the germline V gene are MRHNA and SNTAGT. As DNA, the CDR3 is TGTGCCAGCAGTGACGCGCGGGGGGGGTACAATGAGCAGTTCTTC. It translates to CASSDARGGYNEQFF.

This chain uses TRBV24-1 with TRBJ2-5; the match to TRBD2 covers 13 bases. V was pared by 6 bases and J by 4 bases, with 10 bases of the junction left unmatched. The CDR3 is 17 residues long. Germline loops: CDR1 KGHDR, CDR2 SFDVKD. CDR3 sequence: CATSTGLAGVGGETQYF. The CDR3 nucleotides read TGTGCCACCAGTACCGGACTAGCGGGAGTGGGGGGAGAGACCCAGTACTTC.

CDR3 protein: CASSLSLGGDTEAFF. The CDR3 DNA sequence: TGTGCCAGCAGTTTATCCCTCGGGGGCGACACTGAAGCTTTCTTT. The rearrangement uses TRBV27 and TRBJ1-1; weak D call: TRBD1 (6 bases). The CDR3 spans 15 residues. CDR1 is MNHEY, CDR2 SMNVEV, per germline (reference sequence). V lost 0 bases and J lost 3, with 11 bases in between.

The rearrangement joins TRBV5-8 to TRBJ2-7; tentative D call: TRBD1 (6 bases). The CDR3 spans 16 residues. The V gene's germline CDR1 is SGHTS and CDR2 YDEGEE. Trimming took off 1 base at V and 0 bases at J, with 14 bases between the two ends. CDR3 in amino acids: CASSLSDSLYSYEQYF. DNA for the CDR3: TGTGCCAGCAGCTTGTCGGACAGCCTTTACTCCTACGAGCAGTACTTC. The full variable domain, rest sourced from reference TRBV5-8 and TRBJ2-7, is EAGVTQSPTHLIKTRGQQATLRCSPISGHTSVYWYQQALGLGLQFLLWYDEGEERNRGNFPPRFSGRQFPNYSSELNVNALELEDSALYLCASSLSDSLYSYEQYFGPGTRLTVT.

This clonotype has a handful of counts. This sequence joins TRBV27 and TRBJ2-1, with 10 bases fitting TRBD1. The trim removed 5 bases at V and 7 bases at J, leaving 8 bases unmatched. The V gene's germline CDR1 is MNHEY and CDR2 SMNVEV (reference sequence). The CDR3 runs 15 residues. CDR3 in amino acids: CASSPGTGVLNEQFF. The CDR3 nucleotides read TGTGCCAGCAGTCCCGGGACAGGGGTGTTGAATGAGCAGTTCTTC.

The chain uses TRBV7-9 and TRBJ2-4; D is perhaps TRBD1 (6 bases). Germline CDR1 is SEHNR and CDR2 is FQNEAQ (reference sequence). V lost 3 bases, J lost 8 bases, and 23 bases lay in between. The CDR3 sequence is 17 residues long. CDR3 nucleotide sequence: TGTGCCAGCAGCTTTCACAGGGACGGGGCCTCGGTTGACATTCAGTACTTC. The encoded protein is CASSFHRDGASVDIQYF.

V is TRBV4-3 and J is TRBJ1-2; the match to TRBD1 covers 7 bases. Looked up from germline, CDR1 is LGHNA and CDR2 is YSLEER. The CDR3 is 15 amino acids. With V trimmed by 0 bases and J by 7 bases, 8 bases remained unmatched. DNA of the CDR3: TGCGCCAGCAGCCAAGATCTTGGGACAGCCTTTGGCTACACCTTC. Residues: CASSQDLGTAFGYTF.

This clonotype showed up many times. The rearrangement links TRBV12-3 or TRBV12-4 to TRBJ2-3, with a tentative D call TRBD1 (6 bases). The CDR3 totals 15 residues. The germline V and J ends were trimmed by 3 bases and 2 bases, with 12 bases remaining between them. The CDR3 nucleotides are TGTGCCAGCAGTTTTGGGCCAGGGGCCACAGATACGCAGTATTTT. Protein: CASSFGPGATDTQYF.

The rearrangement uses TRBV6-5 and TRBJ2-1; D is ambiguous. The V end was cut by 0 bases, the J end by 7 bases, with 7 bases between. This CDR3 has 13 residues. Germline lookup yields CDR1 MNHEY and CDR2 SVGAGI. CDR3 nucleotide sequence: TGTGCCAGCAGTTACTCCTTTAGTAATGAGCAGTTCTTC. Translating it yields CASSYSFSNEQFF.

The table lists this clonotype with a count of one. The V call is TRBV6-1, the J call TRBJ2-3, with 9 bases matching TRBD2. The CDR3 contains 16 residues. CDR1 and CDR2 from the germline V gene are MNHNS and SASEGT. The J segment lost 3 bases and the V segment lost 8 bases, leaving 12 bases of the junction unmatched. The CDR3 coding sequence is TGTGCCAGCGCGGGGCCGGGACTAGCCCAAACAGATACGCAGTATTTT. This gives the protein CASAGPGLAQTDTQYF.

V is TRBV20-1 and J is TRBJ2-7; maybe TRBD1 (5 bases). Between the trimmed V and J ends, which lost 4 bases and 4 bases, there was a span of 14 bases. The CDR3 has 13 amino acids. Germline V lookup: CDR1 DFQATT, CDR2 SNEGSKA (reference sequence). CDR3 sequence (DNA): TGCAGTGCTATCGCCAGGGATCGGTACGAGCAGTACTTC. Protein: CSAIARDRYEQYF.

This clonotype was counted between two and nine times. V and J are TRBV5-6 and TRBJ2-7; 7 bases align to TRBD1. J gave up 3 bases and V 4 bases, and 7 bases lay outside the gene matches. The germline V gene has CDR1 SGHDT and CDR2 YYEEEE. The CDR3 consists of 14 residues. This chain's CDR3 is CASSISTGIYEQYF. The CDR3, as DNA: TGTGCCAGCAGCATATCGACAGGGATCTACGAGCAGTACTTC.

A few counts support this clonotype. The chain joins TRBV29-1 to TRBJ2-6; D is unclear. V lost 5 bases to trimming and J lost 0 bases, with 14 bases between them. The CDR3 contains 16 residues. In germline, CDR1 is SQVTM, CDR2 ANQGSEA. CDR3: CSVFGQSISGANVLTF. The CDR3 nucleotides are TGCAGCGTTTTCGGGCAGTCTATCTCTGGGGCCAACGTCCTGACTTTC.

The chain carries TRBV5-1 and TRBJ2-7; no reliable D call. CDR3 length: 15 amino acids. Germline V gene data show CDR1 as SGHRS and CDR2 as YFSETQ. Between the trimmed V and J ends, which lost 6 bases and 6 bases, there was a span of 22 bases. CDR3 nucleotide sequence: TGCGCCAGCACCCCAGATGAGGCAGTGGTGATCGAGCAGTACTTC. Translating it yields CASTPDEAVVIEQYF.

This clonotype was counted between two and nine times. The V call is TRBV9, the J call TRBJ1-2, with D perhaps matching TRBD1 (5 bases). Germline loops: CDR1 SGDLS, CDR2 YYNGEE. V dropped 0 bases and J dropped 2 bases, with 8 bases sitting between them. The CDR3 loop spans 14 amino acids. Written as DNA, the CDR3 is TGTGCCAGCAGCGTAGGCGGGGGGAACTATGGCTACACCTTC. Translated, it gives CASSVGGGNYGYTF.

V usage is TRBV2 and J usage is TRBJ1-1, with D hard to call. CDR1 and CDR2 from the germline V gene are SNHLY and FYNNEI. This CDR3 has 12 residues. The V gene lost 4 bases and the J gene lost 6 bases, with 9 bases spanning the gap. For the CDR3, the DNA is TGTGCCAGCAGTGGTATTTCGGCTGAAGCTTTCTTT. As protein: CASSGISAEAFF.

In this sample, this clonotype turned up a few times. This chain's CDR3 is CASSPGTGRPYNEQFF. CDR3 sequence (DNA): TGTGCCAGCAGCCCGGGGACAGGGAGGCCCTACAATGAGCAGTTCTTC. This chain connects TRBV9 to TRBJ2-1, with 9 nucleotides matching TRBD1. The CDR3 has 16 residues. V lost 4 bases to trimming and J lost 2 bases; unmatched junction nucleotides: 7. CDR1 SGDLS and CDR2 YYNGEE come from the germline V gene.

The chain combines TRBV5-1 with TRBJ1-1; TRBD1 aligns across 9 bases. The CDR3 is 16 amino acids. The germline V gene encodes CDR1 SGHRS and CDR2 YFSETQ. The ends lost 4 bases at V and 0 bases at J; junction bases unmatched: 7. CDR3 sequence reads: CASSMKQGAVNTEAFF. CDR3 nucleotides: TGCGCCAGCAGCATGAAACAGGGGGCGGTGAACACTGAAGCTTTCTTT.

The chain has TRBV7-9 and TRBJ2-7; tentatively, D is TRBD2 (6 bases). Germline assignment: CDR1 SEHNR and CDR2 FQNEAQ (reference sequence). The CDR3 loop spans 12 amino acids. V gave up 5 bases and J gave up 5 bases, with 10 bases separating them. CDR3 loop: CASSRGGDEQYF. CDR3 sequence (DNA): TGTGCCAGCAGCCGAGGAGGGGACGAGCAGTACTTC.

V usage is TRBV7-9 and J usage is TRBJ1-2; the match to TRBD1 covers 7 bases. The V and J ends lost 4 bases and 4 bases, in that order; junction bases with no gene match: 12. The CDR3 length is 16 residues. Germline CDR1 reads SEHNR; CDR2 reads FQNEAQ (reference sequence). The DNA of the CDR3 is TGTGCCAGCAGCTCACTGGGGACAGAACCTACCTATGGCTACACCTTC. Its protein product is CASSSLGTEPTYGYTF.

This clonotype was recorded a few times. The gene calls are TRBV12-3 or TRBV12-4 and TRBJ1-3, with TRBD1 as a possible D gene (6 bases). V was clipped by 6 bases and J by 4 bases, with 19 bases between them. This CDR3 is 16 amino acids long. CDR3 DNA sequence: TGTGCCAGCAGCCTGGGGGCCCGTGCGGCGGGAAACACCATATATTTT. Residues: CASSLGARAAGNTIYF.

This clonotype has ten or more counts. The chain employs TRBV5-1 and TRBJ2-7; D gene uncertain. This CDR3 contains 13 residues. V was pared by 1 base and J by 5 bases, with 10 bases between. Germline V gene sequence: CDR1 SGHRS, CDR2 YFSETQ. The CDR3 spells CASSLTARDEQYF. In DNA form, the CDR3 reads TGCGCCAGCAGCTTGACGGCCAGAGACGAGCAGTACTTC.

This clonotype has more than one count but fewer than ten. This chain links TRBV27 with TRBJ2-3, with TRBD1 matching over 7 bases. V shed 4 bases, J shed 2 bases, and the junction held 6 bases outside the gene matches. Germline loops: CDR1 MNHEY, CDR2 SMNVEV (reference sequence). This CDR3 is 15 amino acids long. The CDR3 nucleotides read TGTGCCAGCAGTTCAGGGGGTTTGGTCACAGATACGCAGTATTTT. Protein product: CASSSGGLVTDTQYF.

DNA for the CDR3: TGTGCCAGCAGCGAACCCCGGGGAGAAAATGAGCAGTTCTTC. Residues: CASSEPRGENEQFF. The V gene is TRBV7-9, the J gene TRBJ2-1, with a tentative D call TRBD2 (5 bases). The germline gives CDR1 SEHNR, CDR2 FQNEAQ (reference sequence). The CDR3 length is 14 residues. V lost 5 bases, J lost 7 bases, and 15 bases lay in between. Drawing the rest from reference TRBV7-9 and TRBJ2-1, the complete variable domain is DTGVSQNPRHKITKRGQNVTFRCDPISEHNRLYWYRQTLGQGPEFLTYFQNEAQLEKSRLLSDRFSAERPKGSFSTLEIQRTEQGDSAMYLCASSEPRGENEQFFGPGTRLTVL.